A selection of T cell receptor beta chains follows, all from one sample in a study of vaccination and CD4 T cells after COVID-19. From the PCR reads, TCRdb called clonotypes with MiXCR, one entry per CDR3 protein. The repertoire consists of 9,000 to 15,000 distinct CDR3 sequences, with 44% occurring once and the leading ten covering 6.5% to 8%. Their antigen targets remain unknown. Input material: CD4+ T cells from blood, cultured in vitro. The receptors come from a human donor who had recovered from COVID-19. CDR3s include the opening cysteine and the closing phenylalanine or tryptophan. A D gene is named only where the DNA matches it firmly. A row's size may be missing; if present it is once, few, many or a size class.

V gene	J gene	D gene	clone size	CDR3 length	CDR3 protein	CDR3 DNA
TRBV7-2	TRBJ2-7	.	.	14	CASSRQLGEYEQYF	TGTGCCAGCAGCCGACAGTTGGGGGAATACGAGCAGTACTTC
TRBV2	TRBJ1-5	TRBD1	.	11	CASINRGLQHF	TGTGCCAGCATAAACAGGGGACTCCAGCATTTT
TRBV5-4	TRBJ1-2	.	few	14	CASRQQGSAYGYTF	TGTGCCAGCAGACAACAGGGTTCGGCCTATGGCTACACCTTC
TRBV12-3/TRBV12-4	TRBJ2-7	TRBD1	few	12	CASSPGDRGKYF	TGTGCCAGCAGTCCTGGGGACAGGGGGAAGTACTTC
TRBV10-2	TRBJ2-5	.	.	14	CASGWGGGQETQYF	TGCGCCAGTGGATGGGGGGGCGGCCAAGAGACCCAGTACTTC
TRBV10-1	TRBJ1-5	TRBD1	few	12	CASSENRGPQHF	TGCGCCAGCAGCGAAAACAGGGGGCCCCAGCATTTT
TRBV11-2	TRBJ2-3	.	.	13	CASSPPNTDTQYF	TGTGCCAGCAGCCCCCCAAACACAGATACGCAGTATTTT
TRBV28	TRBJ1-1	.	.	14	CASWNTGGGPEAFF	TGTGCCAGCTGGAATACGGGGGGCGGCCCTGAAGCTTTCTTT
TRBV7-7	TRBJ2-5	TRBD2	.	16	CASSLVGGGVQETQYF	TGTGCTAGCAGCTTAGTCGGCGGGGGGGTGCAAGAGACCCAGTACTTC
TRBV14	TRBJ2-5	.	.	16	CASSLDTGRWPETQYF	TGTGCCAGCAGCCTAGACACAGGGCGGTGGCCGGAGACCCAGTACTTC
TRBV15	TRBJ1-2	.	medium-sized	15	CATSRDNQGTYGYTF	TGTGCCACCAGCAGAGATAATCAGGGGACATATGGCTACACCTTC
TRBV10-2	TRBJ1-5	TRBD1	.	16	CASSPSGTGPNQPQHF	TGCGCCAGCAGCCCTTCGGGGACAGGGCCCAATCAGCCCCAGCATTTT
TRBV7-3	TRBJ2-1	.	once	14	CASSLNTGYNEQFF	TGTGCCAGCAGCCTAAATACAGGATACAATGAGCAGTTCTTC
TRBV28	TRBJ1-2	.	few	12	CASTGDNYGYTF	TGTGCCAGCACTGGTGATAACTATGGCTACACCTTC
TRBV6-2/TRBV6-3	TRBJ2-1	TRBD1	few	13	CASTGQPYNEQFF	TGTGCCAGCACGGGACAGCCCTACAATGAGCAGTTCTTC
TRBV10-3	TRBJ1-1	.	once	13	CAISAPPRGLPFF	TGTGCCATCAGTGCCCCACCCAGGGGTCTTCCTTTCTTT
TRBV4-3	TRBJ1-2	TRBD1	medium-sized	16	CASSQDQRQGIRGYTF	TGCGCCAGCAGCCAAGATCAGCGACAGGGGATTCGCGGCTACACCTTC
TRBV5-1	TRBJ1-5	.	.	14	CASSTGQSNQPQHF	TGCGCCAGCAGCACCGGACAGAGCAATCAGCCCCAGCATTTT
TRBV10-3	TRBJ2-1	TRBD1	.	16	CAISDPGQGAGNEQFF	TGTGCCATCAGTGATCCAGGGCAGGGGGCGGGCAATGAGCAGTTCTTC
TRBV19	TRBJ2-1	TRBD2	few	16	CASSPPSGGSYNEQFF	TGTGCCAGTAGCCCCCCTAGCGGGGGATCCTACAATGAGCAGTTCTTC
TRBV7-2	TRBJ2-3	.	few	13	CASSVARGDTQYF	TGTGCCAGCAGCGTGGCCCGCGGAGATACGCAGTATTTT
TRBV20-1	TRBJ2-1	TRBD1	.	14	CSAIRGQAYNEQFF	TGCAGTGCTATTCGTGGACAGGCCTACAATGAGCAGTTCTTC
TRBV5-1	TRBJ2-7	.	.	13	CASSLGGDGGQYF	TGCGCCAGCAGCTTGGGCGGGGATGGAGGGCAGTACTTC
TRBV20-1	TRBJ2-7	.	few	12	CSARHRYFEQYF	TGCAGTGCTAGACACAGATACTTTGAGCAGTACTTC
TRBV20-1	TRBJ2-1	TRBD1	few	15	CSAPSLDRGYNEQFF	TGCAGTGCCCCTAGTTTGGACAGGGGATACAATGAGCAGTTCTTC
TRBV2	TRBJ1-1	.	.	13	CASSKLASTEAFF	TGTGCCAGCAGCAAATTAGCCAGCACTGAAGCTTTCTTT
TRBV10-1	TRBJ2-3	TRBD2	.	16	CASSESPSGGLPTQYF	TGCGCCAGCAGTGAGTCTCCTAGCGGGGGACTCCCCACGCAGTATTTT
TRBV19	TRBJ1-5	TRBD1	medium-sized	15	CASSRGQHSNQPQHF	TGTGCCAGTAGTAGGGGACAGCATAGCAATCAGCCCCAGCATTTT
TRBV19	TRBJ1-5	TRBD1	.	13	CASSQGGNQPQHF	TGTGCCAGTAGTCAGGGGGGGAATCAGCCCCAGCATTTT
TRBV20-1	TRBJ2-3	.	.	17	CSARDVVGERGGDTQYF	TGCAGTGCTAGAGATGTCGTCGGGGAAAGGGGAGGAGATACGCAGTATTTT
TRBV7-9	TRBJ2-7	TRBD1	.	16	CASSPPSGTDSYEQYF	TGTGCCAGCAGCCCGCCGTCCGGGACAGACTCCTACGAGCAGTACTTC
TRBV4-2	TRBJ1-1	.	.	15	CASSQSRELPGEAFF	TGTGCCAGCAGCCAGAGCAGGGAGCTACCAGGTGAAGCTTTCTTT
TRBV20-1	TRBJ1-2	.	.	15	CSARDASGLNYGYTF	TGCAGTGCTAGAGACGCGTCGGGACTCAACTATGGCTACACCTTC
TRBV7-2	TRBJ2-7	TRBD2	.	15	CASSLGGGGGYEQYF	TGTGCCAGCAGCTTAGGGGGCGGGGGAGGCTACGAGCAGTACTTC
TRBV5-6	TRBJ1-1	.	.	14	CASRGDRDDTEAFF	TGTGCCAGCAGGGGGGACCGGGACGACACTGAAGCTTTCTTT
TRBV5-1	TRBJ2-5	TRBD1	.	14	CASSFRDSQETQYF	TGCGCCAGCAGCTTCCGGGACAGCCAAGAGACCCAGTACTTC
TRBV12-3/TRBV12-4	TRBJ1-1	.	few	15	CASSPRGGLNTEAFF	TGTGCCAGCAGTCCCCGAGGGGGTTTGAACACTGAAGCTTTCTTT
TRBV6-2/TRBV6-3	TRBJ1-1	TRBD1	.	17	CASSYRLGQGRNTEAFF	TGTGCCAGCAGTTACCGACTCGGACAGGGGAGAAACACTGAAGCTTTCTTT
TRBV20-1	TRBJ1-4	.	few	14	CSAQSVATNEKLFF	TGCAGTGCGCAGTCAGTTGCAACTAATGAAAAACTGTTTTTT
TRBV7-2	TRBJ1-5	.	few	15	CASSGGQTSNQPQHF	TGTGCCAGCAGCGGAGGACAGACCTCCAATCAGCCCCAGCATTTT
TRBV27	TRBJ1-6	.	.	16	CASNQLGGAGNSPLHF	TGTGCCAGCAACCAACTTGGGGGCGCAGGCAATTCACCCCTCCACTTT
TRBV10-3	TRBJ1-2	.	.	13	CAIRGDGASGYTF	TGTGCCATCAGGGGGGACGGAGCTAGTGGCTACACCTTC
TRBV20-1	TRBJ2-2	TRBD2	.	15	CSARSSREGPGELFF	TGCAGTGCTAGATCCTCGCGGGAGGGCCCCGGGGAGCTGTTTTTT
TRBV19	TRBJ1-2	TRBD1	.	11	CASSTTGSYTF	TGTGCCAGTAGTACGACAGGGTCTTACACCTTC
TRBV6-1	TRBJ1-2	.	.	16	CASSGEGTGRRYGYTF	TGTGCCAGCAGTGGAGAAGGTACGGGCCGTCGCTATGGCTACACCTTC
TRBV12-3/TRBV12-4	TRBJ2-7	.	.	13	CASTKSSVYEQYF	TGTGCCAGCACCAAGTCGAGTGTCTACGAGCAGTACTTC
TRBV20-1	TRBJ1-6	.	.	18	CSARRVRSKGHNNSPLHF	TGCAGTGCTAGAAGGGTTCGATCTAAGGGACATAATAATTCACCCCTCCACTTT
TRBV27	TRBJ1-6	.	.	14	CASSFRGGNSPLHF	TGTGCCAGCAGTTTCCGAGGCGGGAATTCACCCCTCCACTTT
TRBV7-6	TRBJ2-7	.	few	18	CASSPGLGTAGSAYEQYF	TGTGCCAGCAGCCCCGGGTTGGGGACAGCGGGTTCGGCCTACGAGCAGTACTTC
TRBV19	TRBJ2-1	TRBD2	few	15	CASSISGLAPYEQFF	TGTGCCAGTAGTATTTCAGGACTAGCTCCCTATGAGCAGTTCTTC
TRBV23-1	TRBJ1-2	.	few	16	CASSPHGGRKVYGYTF	TGCGCCAGCAGTCCGCATGGGGGTCGTAAGGTTTATGGCTACACCTTC
TRBV7-9	TRBJ2-3	.	.	14	CASSFRVRTDTQYF	TGTGCCAGCAGCTTCAGGGTGAGGACAGATACGCAGTATTTT
TRBV20-1	TRBJ2-3	.	few	14	CSASLAVDTDTQYF	TGCAGTGCTAGCTTGGCGGTAGACACAGATACGCAGTATTTT
TRBV11-2	TRBJ2-7	TRBD2	.	17	CASSLTSGGPGSYEQYF	TGTGCCAGCAGCTTAACTAGCGGGGGGCCAGGCTCCTACGAGCAGTACTTC
TRBV11-2	TRBJ2-5	.	once	12	CASSLAQETQYF	TGTGCCAGCAGCTTAGCCCAAGAGACCCAGTACTTC
TRBV20-1	TRBJ1-1	.	.	12	CSARVRDTEAFF	TGCAGTGCTAGAGTTAGGGACACTGAAGCTTTCTTT
TRBV4-1	TRBJ2-1	.	.	14	CASSQLPGNREQFF	TGCGCCAGCAGCCAACTACCGGGTAATCGGGAGCAGTTCTTC
TRBV2	TRBJ2-5	TRBD2	.	14	CASSEAGRAETQYF	TGTGCCAGCAGTGAGGCAGGGAGGGCAGAGACCCAGTACTTC
TRBV4-2	TRBJ1-2	.	.	13	CASSQEGGYGYTF	TGTGCCAGCAGCCAGGAGGGAGGCTATGGCTACACCTTC